This TCR beta chain derives from a study of blood T cell repertoires in COVID-19. Some clones are missing from TCRdb's copy, which holds only in-frame ones; the method was immunoSEQ multiplex PCR. The sample holds some 250,000 clones; more than 65% are singletons and the top ten take about 4.4%. Germline assignment: CDR1 LGHNA and CDR2 YNFKEQ. V lost 0 bases and J lost 9; bases outside the gene matches: 9. The CDR3 sequence is 15 residues long. The genes are TRBV4-2 and TRBJ1-2, with 8 positions matching TRBD1. Sample: peripheral blood. The TCR sequence derives from a man aged 45 to 65 with active or convalescent COVID-19. The CDR3: CASSQDLGQGMSYTF. The CDR3 DNA is TGTGCCAGCAGCCAAGATTTAGGACAGGGTATGAGCTACACCTTC.